These 9 T cell receptor beta chains came from one sample sequenced in a study of T cell changes during pregnancy in multiple sclerosis. Repertoires were generated with immunoSEQ multiplex PCR, while TCRdb's copy carries only in-frame clones and drops some. The sample yields 50,000 or so clones, roughly 95% seen once. This material consisted of CD8+ T cells from peripheral blood mononuclear cells, taken after pregnancy. These TCRs come from a female donor with multiple sclerosis, enrolled in a pregnancy study.

V and J are TRBV28 and TRBJ2-7, with TRBD2 identical over 7 bases. Germline CDR1 reads MDHEN; CDR2 reads SYDVKM. With 4 bases clipped from V and 3 bases from J, the junction kept 18 bases outside the gene matches. CDR3 length: 18 residues. Here the CDR3 reads CASSSQTNAVRESYEQYF. CDR3 coding DNA: TGTGCCAGCAGTTCACAGACCAACGCCGTGCGGGAGAGCTACGAGCAGTACTTC.

This clone appeared a few times. V and J are TRBV7-9 and TRBJ1-1; D is unclear. In germline, CDR1 is SEHNR, CDR2 FQNEAQ (reference sequence). Trimming left V 4 bases short and J 0 bases short, with 6 bases between. The CDR3 totals 13 residues. The CDR3 bases are TGTGCCAGCAGCTATGAGGTGAACACTGAAGCTTTCTTT. Its translation: CASSYEVNTEAFF.

This chain connects TRBV4-1 to TRBJ1-3; tentative D call: TRBD1 (5 bases). The germline V gene encodes CDR1 MGHRA and CDR2 YSYEKL. Trimming took 2 bases from V and 12 from J, leaving 20 bases between them. The CDR3 runs to 15 residues. CDR3 protein: CASSQRLGGQGGIYF. The CDR3 DNA reads TGCGCCAGCAGCCAAAGGTTGGGAGGTCAGGGAGGCATATATTTT.

The chain uses TRBV7-6 and TRBJ1-1; D is possibly TRBD1 (5 bases). Germline V gives CDR1 SGHVS, CDR2 FNYEAQ. V was pared by 5 bases and J by 4 bases, with 14 bases between. There are 14 residues in the CDR3. The CDR3: CASSPYPGFTEAFF. CDR3 nucleotides: TGTGCCAGCAGCCCCTATCCAGGGTTCACTGAAGCTTTCTTT.

The chain employs TRBV12-5 and TRBJ2-7; D perhaps matches TRBD1 (6 bases). V was clipped by 6 bases and J by 2 bases, with 8 bases between them. Germline assignment: CDR1 LGHNT and CDR2 FRNRAP. CDR3 length equals 12 residues. The CDR3 nucleotides are TGTGCTAGTGGAAGGACAGCCTACGAGCAGTACTTC. It specifies CASGRTAYEQYF.

This chain joins TRBV7-9 and TRBJ2-7, with D tentatively TRBD1 (6 bases). V dropped 4 bases and J dropped 1 base, with 11 bases sitting between them. The length of the CDR3 is 14 residues. Germline V gene lookup returns CDR1 SEHNR and CDR2 FQNEAQ (reference sequence). CDR3 amino acids: CASSYRDTSYEQYF. The DNA of the CDR3 is TGTGCCAGCAGCTACCGGGACACATCCTACGAGCAGTACTTC. Variable domain in full (rest from reference TRBV7-9 and TRBJ2-7): DTGVSQNPRHKITKRGQNVTFRCDPISEHNRLYWYRQTLGQGPEFLTYFQNEAQLEKSRLLSDRFSAERPKGSFSTLEIQRTEQGDSAMYLCASSYRDTSYEQYFGPGTRLTVT.

The chain carries TRBV2 and TRBJ2-1, with TRBD2 identical over 11 bases. Germline CDR1 reads SNHLY; CDR2 reads FYNNEI. The length of the CDR3 is 16 residues. V trimming: 3 bases; J trimming: 3 bases; junction bases outside the gene matches: 4. The CDR3 protein is CASSESSGGVYNEQFF. DNA of the CDR3: TGTGCCAGCAGTGAGAGTAGCGGGGGGGTCTACAATGAGCAGTTCTTC. Full variable domain (rest looked up from reference TRBV2 and TRBJ2-1): EPEVTQTPSHQVTQMGQEVILRCVPISNHLYFYWYRQILGQKVEFLVSFYNNEISEKSEIFDDQFSVERPDGSNFTLKIRSTKLEDSAMYFCASSESSGGVYNEQFFGPGTRLTVL.

In its sample, this clone was seen once. This chain uses TRBV4-3 with TRBJ2-3; D not resolved. V shed 0 bases and J shed 6 bases, with 10 bases lying between them. CDR3 length equals 14 residues. Germline V gives CDR1 LGHNA, CDR2 YSLEER. The CDR3 nucleotides are TGCGCCAGCAGCCAAGACCGCTTACGGGATACGCAGTATTTT. It codes for CASSQDRLRDTQYF.

The V gene is TRBV18, the J gene TRBJ2-7; maybe TRBD2 (6 bases). This CDR3 contains 16 residues. Germline V CDR1 and CDR2: KGHSH, LQKENI. Between the trimmed V and J ends, which lost 0 bases and 2 bases, there was a span of 14 bases. CDR3 residues: CASSPPEGGLAYEQYF. The CDR3, as DNA: TGTGCCAGCTCACCACCGGAGGGTGGGTTGGCCTACGAGCAGTACTTC.